The 12 T cell receptor beta chains below come from one sample, sequenced in a study of blood T cell repertoires in COVID-19. TCRdb's copy holds only in-frame clones and misses some; the assay was immunoSEQ multiplex PCR. The table has 350,000 to 400,000 clones, 85% to 90% seen once. Input material: PBMCs or T cells enriched from blood (not recorded which). These TCRs come from a woman aged 25 to 39 who had recovered from COVID-19.

V gene TRBV9 combines with J gene TRBJ2-3, with TRBD2 matching over 13 bases. Germline values: CDR1 SGDLS, CDR2 YYNGEE. The CDR3 sequence is 16 residues long. The ends lost 3 bases at V and 2 bases at J; junction bases unmatched: 3. Here the CDR3 reads CASSAGLAGPTDTQYF. The CDR3 coding sequence is TGTGCCAGCAGCGCGGGACTAGCGGGGCCCACAGATACGCAGTATTTT.

This sequence joins TRBV4-1 and TRBJ1-6; D is unclear. Germline CDR1 reads MGHRA; CDR2 reads YSYEKL. Trimming removed 0 bases from V and 0 bases from J, with 6 bases in between. CDR3 length: 16 residues. CDR3 bases: TGCGCCAGCAGCCAAGATAGTAGCTCCTATAATTCACCCCTCCACTTT. Protein product: CASSQDSSSYNSPLHF.

The chain employs TRBV29-1 and TRBJ2-6; 9 bases fit TRBD1. Per germline, CDR1 SQVTM and CDR2 ANQGSEA. Losses at the gene ends were 4 bases for V and 11 bases for J; bases not matched to a gene: 6. This CDR3 contains 13 residues. The CDR3 DNA follows: TGCAGCGTTGTTGGGACAGGGTCCTACGTCCTGACTTTC. This gives the protein CSVVGTGSYVLTF.

J is TRBJ1-6 and V is TRBV6-5; D remains unclear. V was shortened by 2 bases and J by 6 bases, with 8 bases between the two germline ends. Germline CDR1 and CDR2: MNHEY and SVGAGI. The length of the CDR3 is 14 residues. The CDR3: CASSYESVNSPLHF. The CDR3, as DNA: TGTGCCAGCAGTTACGAGAGTGTTAATTCACCCCTCCACTTT.

J is TRBJ1-5 and V is TRBV3-1 (or the pseudogene TRBV3-2), with 7 positions matching TRBD1. Germline V CDR1 and CDR2: LGHDT, YNNKEL (reference sequence). Trimming at V came to 5 bases and at J to 9 bases, leaving 10 bases not matched to a gene. The CDR3 is made up of 14 amino acids. CDR3 in DNA: TGTGCCAGCAGCACACGGACAGGTTTGTGGCCCCAGCATTTT. This codes for CASSTRTGLWPQHF.

V gene TRBV3-1 (or the pseudogene TRBV3-2) combines with J gene TRBJ1-1; a weak D match, TRBD1 (5 bases). Germline V gives CDR1 LGHDT, CDR2 YNNKEL (reference sequence). The CDR3 sequence is 15 residues long. With 4 bases removed from V and 0 bases from J, the gap between germline ends came to 12 bases. CDR3 sequence reads: CASSPGGGLNTEAFF. The DNA for the CDR3 is TGTGCCAGCAGCCCCGGGGGAGGGTTGAACACTGAAGCTTTCTTT.

The chain links TRBV7-6 to TRBJ2-1, with TRBD1 matching over 10 bases. V shed 1 base, J shed 7 bases, and the junction held 4 bases outside the gene matches. Germline V gives CDR1 SGHVS, CDR2 FNYEAQ. The CDR3 consists of 15 residues. CDR3 sequence reads: CASSLEGTGVNEQFF. For the CDR3, the DNA is TGTGCCAGCAGCTTAGAAGGGACAGGGGTTAATGAGCAGTTCTTC. Using reference TRBV7-6 and TRBJ2-1 for the parts outside the CDR3, the full variable domain is GAGVSQSPRYKVTKRGQDVALRCDPISGHVSLYWYRQALGQGPEFLTYFNYEAQQDKSGLPNDRFSAERPEGSISTLTIQRTEQRDSAMYRCASSLEGTGVNEQFFGPGTRLTVL.

This chain links TRBV5-1 with TRBJ2-2; D possibly corresponds to TRBD1 (5 bases). Germline V gene sequence: CDR1 SGHRS, CDR2 YFSETQ. Trimming took 4 bases from V and 6 from J, leaving 10 bases between them. The CDR3 is 13 amino acids. The CDR3 bases are TGCGCCAGCAGCATAGGGGTTGCCGGGGAGCTGTTTTTT. Translation gives CASSIGVAGELFF. Based on the CDR3 plus reference TRBV5-1 and TRBJ2-2, the full variable domain is KAGVTQTPRYLIKTRGQQVTLSCSPISGHRSVSWYQQTPGQGLQFLFEYFSETQRNKGNFPGRFSGRQFSNSRSEMNVSTLELGDSALYLCASSIGVAGELFFGEGSRLTVL.

This chain joins TRBV27 and TRBJ2-7; 12 bases agree with TRBD2. The CDR3 spans 15 residues. After removal of 4 bases from V and 4 bases from J, the junction contained 5 bases not matched to a gene. Germline-derived CDR1 and CDR2 are MNHEY and SMNVEV (reference sequence). The CDR3 is CASSSSTSGRYEQYF. In nucleotides, the CDR3 is TGTGCCAGCAGTTCCTCCACTAGCGGGAGGTACGAGCAGTACTTC.

J is TRBJ2-7 and V is TRBV7-9, with TRBD2 matching 7 bases. The CDR3 contains 14 residues. Unmatched junction bases numbered 3, after V lost 4 bases and J lost 0 bases. Germline CDR1 SEHNR, CDR2 FQNEAQ (reference sequence). The CDR3 nucleotides are TGTGCCAGCAGCTCAAGCGGGATCTCCTACGAGCAGTACTTC. The encoded protein is CASSSSGISYEQYF.

This clone was detected a few times. J is TRBJ2-1 and V is TRBV29-1; TRBD2 agrees at 7 bases. CDR3 size: 12 residues. Germline CDR1 is SQVTM and CDR2 is ANQGSEA. The V and J ends lost 3 bases and 10 bases, in that order; junction bases with no gene match: 6. The CDR3 nucleotides read TGCAGCGTTGATTGGACTAGACGGGAGCAGTTCTTC. Translation: CSVDWTRREQFF.

The chain is built from TRBV21-1 and TRBJ2-2; the D call in the table, TRBD2, was not verified against the DNA. TRBV21-1 counts as a pseudogene. The CDR3 spans 16 residues. CDR3 coding DNA: TGTGCCAGCAGCAGCGGAGTTCAAGCGAACACCGGGGAGCTGTTTTTT. It encodes CASSSGVQANTGELFF.